This T cell receptor (beta chain) was captured in a study of blood T cell repertoires in COVID-19. The CDR3 runs to 15 residues. The J segment lost 4 bases and the V segment lost 4 bases, leaving 7 bases of the junction unmatched. Germline V gene data show CDR1 as SGDLS and CDR2 as YYNGEE. Clones were read by immunoSEQ multiplex PCR, and TCRdb kept only the in-frame ones, dropping some. In the table there are 280,000 or so clones, about 85% of which are singletons. The clonotype comes from a woman aged 45 to 65 who had recovered from COVID-19. This chain uses TRBV9 with TRBJ2-3, with 9 bases identical to TRBD1. Sequenced material: PBMCs or T cells enriched from blood (not recorded which). CDR3 in DNA: TGTGCCAGCAGCCCACAGGGGGCAGGGGCAGATACGCAGTATTTT. Translating gives CASSPQGAGADTQYF. The full variable domain, rest sourced from reference TRBV9 and TRBJ2-3, is DSGVTQTPKHLITATGQRVTLRCSPRSGDLSVYWYQQSLDQGLQFLIQYYNGEERAKGNILERFSAQQFPDLHSELNLSSLELGDSALYFCASSPQGAGADTQYFGPGTRLTVL.